This T cell receptor (beta chain) was recorded in a study of blood T cell repertoires in COVID-19. Study summary: Donors in the United States, Italy and Spain gave samples during acute or convalescent COVID-19. Nucleic acid was either cDNA or gDNA, and it came from T cells, B-cell-depleted T cells, or PBMCs.

Generated by immunoSEQ multiplex PCR, the TCRdb table keeps only in-frame clones and is missing some. The sample yields tens of thousands of clones, 85% seen once. The CDR3 totals 15 residues. V trimming: 6 bases; J trimming: 3 bases; junction bases outside the gene matches: 7. Germline assignment: CDR1 SGHTA and CDR2 FQGNSA. This clonotype was obtained from a man in his sixties or seventies with acute or convalescent COVID-19. The chain has TRBV7-2 and TRBJ1-1; 10 nucleotides match TRBD1. Sequencing was done on a sample of peripheral blood. The CDR3 sequence is CASSRGGTGDTEAFF. The CDR3 DNA is TGTGCCAGCAGTCGAGGGGGGACAGGGGACACTGAAGCTTTCTTT.